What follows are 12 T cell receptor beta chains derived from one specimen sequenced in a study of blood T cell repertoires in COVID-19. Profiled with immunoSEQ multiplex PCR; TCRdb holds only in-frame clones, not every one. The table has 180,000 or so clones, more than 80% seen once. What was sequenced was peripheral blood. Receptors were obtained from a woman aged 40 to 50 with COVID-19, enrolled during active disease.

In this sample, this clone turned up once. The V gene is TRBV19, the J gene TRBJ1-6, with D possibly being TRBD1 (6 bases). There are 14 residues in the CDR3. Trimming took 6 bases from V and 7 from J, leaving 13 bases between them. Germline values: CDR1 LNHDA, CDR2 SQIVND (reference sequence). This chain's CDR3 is CASRQTGLNSPLHF. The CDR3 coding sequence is TGTGCCAGTAGACAAACAGGGTTAAATTCACCCCTCCACTTT.

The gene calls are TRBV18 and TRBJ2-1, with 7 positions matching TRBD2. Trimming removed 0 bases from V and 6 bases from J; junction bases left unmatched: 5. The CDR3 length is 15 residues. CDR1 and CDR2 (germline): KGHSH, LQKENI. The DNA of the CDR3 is TGTGCCAGCTCACCACCGTTGGCTAGCGGCAATGAGCAGTTCTTC. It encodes CASSPPLASGNEQFF.

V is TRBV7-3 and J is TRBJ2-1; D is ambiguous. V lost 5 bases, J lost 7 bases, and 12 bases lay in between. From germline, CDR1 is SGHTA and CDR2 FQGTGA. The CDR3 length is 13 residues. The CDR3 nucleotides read TGTGCCAGCAGCCCTCCTGCTACGAATGAGCAGTTCTTC. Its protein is CASSPPATNEQFF.

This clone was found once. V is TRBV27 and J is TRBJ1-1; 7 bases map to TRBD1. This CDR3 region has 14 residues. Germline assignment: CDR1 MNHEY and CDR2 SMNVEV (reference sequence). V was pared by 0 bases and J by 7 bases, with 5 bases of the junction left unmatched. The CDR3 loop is CASSLSPGGSEAFF. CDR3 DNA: TGTGCCAGCAGTTTATCGCCAGGGGGAAGTGAAGCTTTCTTT.

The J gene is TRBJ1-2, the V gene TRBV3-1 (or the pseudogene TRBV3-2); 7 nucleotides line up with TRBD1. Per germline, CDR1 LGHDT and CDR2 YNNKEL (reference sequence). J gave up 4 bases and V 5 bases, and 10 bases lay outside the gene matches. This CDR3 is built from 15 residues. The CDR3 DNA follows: TGTGCCAGCAGCTCAAGTATCGGGACAGTCTATGGCTACACCTTC. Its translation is CASSSSIGTVYGYTF.

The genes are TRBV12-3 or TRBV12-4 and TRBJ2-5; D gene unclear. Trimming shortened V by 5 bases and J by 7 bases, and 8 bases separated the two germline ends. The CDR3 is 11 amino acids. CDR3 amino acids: CASSTGGTQYF. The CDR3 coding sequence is TGTGCCAGCAGTACCGGTGGGACCCAGTACTTC.

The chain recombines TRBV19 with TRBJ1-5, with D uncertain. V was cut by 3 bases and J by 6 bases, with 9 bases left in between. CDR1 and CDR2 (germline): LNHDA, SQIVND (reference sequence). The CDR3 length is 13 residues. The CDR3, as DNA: TGTGCCAGTAGTATGGGCATTGGTCAGCCCCAGCATTTT. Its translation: CASSMGIGQPQHF.

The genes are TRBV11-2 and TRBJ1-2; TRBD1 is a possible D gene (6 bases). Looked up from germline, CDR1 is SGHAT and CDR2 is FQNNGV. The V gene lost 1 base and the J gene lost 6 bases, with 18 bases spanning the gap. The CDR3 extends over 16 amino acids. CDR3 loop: CASSLVGLAGVNGYTF. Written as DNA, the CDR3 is TGTGCCAGCAGCTTAGTTGGTTTGGCAGGGGTCAATGGCTACACCTTC.

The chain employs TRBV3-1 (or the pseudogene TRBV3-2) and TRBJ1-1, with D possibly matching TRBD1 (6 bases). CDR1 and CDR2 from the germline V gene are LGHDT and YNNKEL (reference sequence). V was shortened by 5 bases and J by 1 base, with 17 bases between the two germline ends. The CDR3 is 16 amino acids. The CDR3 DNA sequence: TGTGCCAGCAGCGCGTCGGCGGGCAGGGGGAACACTGAAGCTTTCTTT. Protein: CASSASAGRGNTEAFF.

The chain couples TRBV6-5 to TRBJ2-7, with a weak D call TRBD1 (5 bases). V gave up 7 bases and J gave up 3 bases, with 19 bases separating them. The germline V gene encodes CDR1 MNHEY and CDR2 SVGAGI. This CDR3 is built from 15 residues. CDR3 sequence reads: CASILVRGHFYEQYF. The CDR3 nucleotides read TGTGCCAGCATTCTGGTAAGAGGACACTTCTACGAGCAGTACTTC.

CDR3 sequence reads: CASRGLAVYAGELFF. CDR3 nucleotide sequence: TGTGCCAGCAGGGGACTAGCGGTCTACGCCGGGGAGCTGTTTTTT. This chain links TRBV2 with TRBJ2-2; 11 bases line up with TRBD2. Germline V gives CDR1 SNHLY, CDR2 FYNNEI. The junction had 6 bases not matched to a gene; V was cut back by 6 bases and J by 6 bases. The CDR3 spans 15 residues.

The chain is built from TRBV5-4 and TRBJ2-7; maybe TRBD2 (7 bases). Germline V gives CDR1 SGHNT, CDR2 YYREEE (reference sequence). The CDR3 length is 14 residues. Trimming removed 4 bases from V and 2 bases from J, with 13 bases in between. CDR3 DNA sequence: TGTGCCAGCAGCCTGGGGGGGCTAACCTACGAGCAGTACGTC. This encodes CASSLGGLTYEQYV.